Below are 9 T cell receptor beta chains sequenced from a single sample in a study of T cells after yellow fever vaccination. TCRdb analysed the 5' RACE reads with MiXCR anew, one entry per CDR3 protein. The sample holds just under 600,000 distinct CDR3 sequences, approximately 15% seen once. The specimen comprised PBMCs, sampled on the day of the yellow fever booster vaccination. The receptor set was obtained from a man aged 25-45 years who received the YFV17D yellow fever vaccine.

The chain combines TRBV20-1 with TRBJ2-3; D possibly uses TRBD1 or TRBD2 (5 bases each). The CDR3 extends over 12 amino acids. Per germline, CDR1 DFQATT and CDR2 SNEGSKA (reference sequence). The CDR3, as DNA: TGCAGCGGGGACCAGCTCACAGATACGCAGTATTTT. Translating it yields CSGDQLTDTQYF.

This clonotype has only a few counts. CDR3 coding DNA: TGTGCCAGCAGTTTTCGGCCTGGAGAGACCCAGTACTTC. Translation gives CASSFRPGETQYF. The rearrangement links TRBV12-3 or TRBV12-4 to TRBJ2-5; D remains ambiguous. There are 13 residues in the CDR3. V lost 3 bases and J lost 4, with 9 bases in between.

This clonotype appeared a few times. This chain links TRBV20-1 with TRBJ2-1; 10 bases fit TRBD2. CDR1 is DFQATT, CDR2 SNEGSKA, per germline (reference sequence). V was pared by 3 bases and J by 6 bases, with 11 bases of the junction left unmatched. The length of the CDR3 is 16 residues. CDR3 sequence: CSASKASGRRGNEQFF. The CDR3 region has the DNA TGCAGTGCTAGCAAGGCTAGCGGGAGAAGGGGCAATGAGCAGTTCTTC.

This clonotype was detected a few times. The chain has TRBV28 and TRBJ1-5, with D perhaps matching TRBD1 (5 bases). Germline V CDR1 and CDR2: MDHEN, SYDVKM. The V end lost 5 bases, the J end lost 11 bases, and 13 bases lay between the germline ends. The CDR3 contains 12 residues. The CDR3 coding sequence is TGTGCCAGCAGTGCCACAGACAGAGCCCAGCATTTT. It translates to CASSATDRAQHF.

In this sample, this clonotype turned up a few times. This sequence joins TRBV27 and TRBJ2-7; D may be TRBD2 (6 bases). Trimming took 5 bases from V and 9 from J, leaving 23 bases between them. The germline gives CDR1 MNHEY, CDR2 SMNVEV (reference sequence). The CDR3 contains 15 residues. The CDR3 region is CASSHSPGTGDGQYF. DNA of the CDR3: TGTGCCAGCAGTCACAGCCCCGGGACGGGGGACGGGCAGTACTTC.

This clonotype was seen ten or more times. The junction differs from germline at one of its ends, possibly a read error. V gene TRBV7-9 combines with J gene TRBJ1-1; D might be TRBD1 (6 bases). Germline assignment: CDR1 SEHNR and CDR2 FQNEAQ (reference sequence). CDR3 length equals 14 residues. CDR3 sequence: CASSLGGLNTEAFF. CDR3 sequence (DNA): TGTGCCAGCAGTTTAGGGGGACTGAACACTGAAGCTTTCTTT.

This clonotype appeared a few times. This chain links TRBV12-3 or TRBV12-4 with TRBJ2-2, with D maybe TRBD2 (7 bases). The CDR3 has 16 amino acids. Trimming removed 4 bases from V and 0 bases from J, with 12 bases in between. CDR3: CASSWSGGPNTGELFF. CDR3 bases: TGTGCCAGCAGTTGGTCCGGGGGGCCGAACACCGGGGAGCTGTTTTTT.

This clonotype was counted a few times. The chain links TRBV5-1 to TRBJ2-5, with 8 bases matching TRBD2. The J segment lost 4 bases and the V segment lost 6 bases, leaving 14 bases of the junction unmatched. CDR1 and CDR2 from the germline V gene are SGHRS and YFSETQ. This CDR3 is built from 16 residues. This chain's CDR3 is CASKLADTINRETQYF. CDR3 nucleotides: TGCGCCAGCAAACTAGCGGATACCATAAACAGAGAGACCCAGTACTTC.

This clonotype has more than one count but fewer than ten. V is TRBV25-1 and J is TRBJ2-5, with D maybe TRBD1 (6 bases). This CDR3 spans 15 amino acids. The ends were cut back, 0 bases at V and 0 bases at J, with 8 bases in the middle. Germline V CDR1 and CDR2: MGHDK, SYGVNS. The CDR3 loop reads CASSEYGQNQETQYF. For the CDR3, the DNA is TGTGCCAGCAGTGAATATGGACAGAACCAAGAGACCCAGTACTTC.